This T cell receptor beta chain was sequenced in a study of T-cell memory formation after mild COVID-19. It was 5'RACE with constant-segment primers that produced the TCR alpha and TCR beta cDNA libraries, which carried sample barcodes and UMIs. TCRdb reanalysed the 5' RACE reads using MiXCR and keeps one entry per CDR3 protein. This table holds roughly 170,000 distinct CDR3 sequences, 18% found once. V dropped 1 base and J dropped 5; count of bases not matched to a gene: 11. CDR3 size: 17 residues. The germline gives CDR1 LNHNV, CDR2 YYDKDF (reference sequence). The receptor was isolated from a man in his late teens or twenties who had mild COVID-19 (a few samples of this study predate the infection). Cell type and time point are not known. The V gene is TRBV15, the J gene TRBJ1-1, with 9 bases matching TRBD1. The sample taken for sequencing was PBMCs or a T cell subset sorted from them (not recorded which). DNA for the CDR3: TGTGCCACCAGCAGAGGAGGCACAGGGGGCGCGGGGACTGAAGCTTTCTTT. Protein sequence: CATSRGGTGGAGTEAFF. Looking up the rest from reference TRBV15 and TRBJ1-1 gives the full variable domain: DAMVIQNPRYQVTQFGKPVTLSCSQTLNHNVMYWYQQKSSQAPKLLFHYYDKDFNNEADTPDNFQSRRPNTSFCFLDIRSPGLGDTAMYLCATSRGGTGGAGTEAFFGQGTRLTVV.